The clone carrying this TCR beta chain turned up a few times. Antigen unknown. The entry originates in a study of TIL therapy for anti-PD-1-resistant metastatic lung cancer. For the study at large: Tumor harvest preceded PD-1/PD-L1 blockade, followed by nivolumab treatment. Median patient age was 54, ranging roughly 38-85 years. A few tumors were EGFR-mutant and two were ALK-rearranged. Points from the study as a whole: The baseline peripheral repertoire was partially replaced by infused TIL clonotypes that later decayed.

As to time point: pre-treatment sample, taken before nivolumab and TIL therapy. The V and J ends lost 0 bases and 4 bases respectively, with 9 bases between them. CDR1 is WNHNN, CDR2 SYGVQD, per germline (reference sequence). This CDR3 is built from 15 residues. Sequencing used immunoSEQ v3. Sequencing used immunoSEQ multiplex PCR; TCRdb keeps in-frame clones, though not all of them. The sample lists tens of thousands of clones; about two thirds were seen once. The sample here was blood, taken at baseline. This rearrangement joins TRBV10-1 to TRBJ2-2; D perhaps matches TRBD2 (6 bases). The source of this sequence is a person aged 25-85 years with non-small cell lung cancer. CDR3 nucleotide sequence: TGCGCCAGCAGTGAGTCGTTGGGGGGCACCGGGGAGCTGTTTTTT. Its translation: CASSESLGGTGELFF.